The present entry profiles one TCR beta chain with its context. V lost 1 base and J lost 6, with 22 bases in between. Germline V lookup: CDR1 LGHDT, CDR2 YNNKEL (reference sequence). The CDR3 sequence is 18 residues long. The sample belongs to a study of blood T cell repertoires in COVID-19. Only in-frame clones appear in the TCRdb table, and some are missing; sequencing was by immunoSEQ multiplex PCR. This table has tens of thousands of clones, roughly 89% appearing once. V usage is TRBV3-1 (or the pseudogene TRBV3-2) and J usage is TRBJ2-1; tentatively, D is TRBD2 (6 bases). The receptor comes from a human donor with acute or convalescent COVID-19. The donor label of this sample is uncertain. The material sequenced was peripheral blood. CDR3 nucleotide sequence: TGTGCCAGCAGCCAAGGGGGGGTCGGGATAGATCCCCCCAATGAGCAGTTCTTC. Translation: CASSQGGVGIDPPNEQFF.